This T cell receptor (beta chain) is from a study of read filtering for tumor transcriptome and immune sequencing. The study, taken as a whole, reports: Correlation between methods rose after single-read clonotypes were removed.

Germline V CDR1 and CDR2: SGHNT, YYREEE (reference sequence). The CDR3 has 17 residues. V trimming: 4 bases; J trimming: 0 bases; junction bases outside the gene matches: 2. On this clonotype: The antigen is undetermined.

From about 400 ng of RNA, a library with molecular barcoded alpha/delta and beta/gamma adaptors was made. TCRdb ran MiXCR on the reads and lists one entry per CDR3 protein. The sample yields tens of thousands of distinct CDR3 sequences, about 19% seen once. The TCR originated in a donor aged 40 or older with multiple myeloma. The sample taken for sequencing was a population of CD138-negative cells sorted from bone marrow. The gene calls are TRBV5-4 and TRBJ2-3; 16 nucleotides align to TRBD2. The CDR3 loop reads CASSRGLAGGSTDTQYF. As DNA, the CDR3 is TGTGCCAGCAGCCGGGGACTAGCGGGGGGGAGCACAGATACGCAGTATTTT.